This TCR beta chain is drawn from a study of cytomegalovirus exposure and HLA in healthy donors. PCR employed 60 Vbeta and 13 Jbeta primers. The method was immunoSEQ multiplex PCR; TCRdb's version includes in-frame clones alone and lacks a portion of them. In the table there are approximately 190,000 clones, 65% to 90% of which are singletons. The CDR3 covers 14 residues. The ends were cut back, 6 bases at V and 4 bases at J, with 15 bases in the middle. From germline, CDR1 is SGHAT and CDR2 FQNNGV. The sample comprised PBMCs. This TCR was sampled from a middle-aged man in good health and CMV-seropositive. The chain couples TRBV11-2 to TRBJ1-1; D is undetermined. DNA of the CDR3: TGTGCCAGCAGAATCGGGGTAATGGGCACTGAAGCTTTCTTT. Encoded protein: CASRIGVMGTEAFF.